What follows are 23 T cell receptor beta chains derived from one specimen sequenced in a study of human T cells and chemical hapten exposure. TCRdb re-derived calls from the RACE reads in MiXCR, one entry per CDR3 protein. There are around 300,000 distinct CDR3 sequences in the sample; approximately 6.3% occur only once, and roughly 7.9% lies in the top ten. As to time point: patch test 1, 2 weeks after DPC sensitization. Specified treatment: therapeutic diphenylcyclopropenone sensitization with weekly scalp DPC. The specimen comprised whole blood, sampled in connection with sensitization to the hapten diphenylcyclopropenone (DPC). All receptors come from a woman aged 18-35 years with alopecia areata. Some clones in this sample may be carry-over from other donors' samples.

This clonotype was observed a handful of times. This chain uses TRBV29-1 with TRBJ2-7; D gene ambiguous. The CDR3 length is 13 residues. Germline V lookup: CDR1 SQVTM, CDR2 ANQGSEA. V lost 0 bases and J 0 bases, leaving 6 bases between the germline ends. In DNA, the CDR3 is TGCAGCGTTGAAGAGGGGTACTCCTACGAGCAGTACTTC. This sequence encodes CSVEEGYSYEQYF.

This clonotype was counted a few times. The V gene is TRBV7-2, the J gene TRBJ2-1; 8 bases align to TRBD2. The junction had 3 bases not matched to a gene; V was cut back by 1 base and J by 4 bases. The CDR3 loop spans 15 amino acids. Germline V gene lookup returns CDR1 SGHTA and CDR2 FQGNSA. CDR3 region: CASSLVAGRYNEQFF. CDR3 DNA: TGTGCCAGCAGCTTAGTAGCGGGGCGATACAATGAGCAGTTCTTC.

The J gene is TRBJ2-5, the V gene TRBV2; D is unclear. The V end was cut by 4 bases, the J end by 5 bases, with 14 bases between. This CDR3 has 14 amino acids. CDR1 and CDR2 from the germline V gene are SNHLY and FYNNEI. DNA for the CDR3: TGTGCCAGCAGTGTTGGGTCAGCGAGCGAGACCCAGTACTTC. This sequence encodes CASSVGSASETQYF.

In this sample, this clonotype turned up many times. The J gene is TRBJ2-1, the V gene TRBV5-1, with 11 bases identical to TRBD2. J was trimmed by 0 bases and V by 1 base; bases with no gene match: 12. CDR3 length: 20 amino acids. CDR1 SGHRS and CDR2 YFSETQ come from the germline V gene. The CDR3 is CASSLNFFATSGGSYNEQFF. CDR3 DNA: TGCGCCAGCAGCTTGAACTTTTTTGCCACTAGCGGGGGCTCCTACAATGAGCAGTTCTTC.

This clonotype came up a few times. V is TRBV5-4 and J is TRBJ2-1; D remains unclear. Per the germline V gene, CDR1 is SGHNT and CDR2 is YYREEE (reference sequence). The CDR3 has 14 residues. V lost 6 bases and J lost 10, with 20 bases in between. The CDR3 region is CASTIWAAPKEQFF. DNA for the CDR3: TGTGCCAGCACCATTTGGGCGGCGCCGAAGGAGCAGTTCTTC.

The gene calls are TRBV10-3 and TRBJ1-6, with D uncertain. Between the trimmed V and J ends, which lost 2 bases and 8 bases, there was a span of 10 bases. CDR1 and CDR2 from the germline V gene are ENHRY and SYGVKD. The CDR3 sequence is 14 residues long. The CDR3 is CAISEVSIDSPLHF. The CDR3 DNA sequence: TGTGCCATCAGTGAGGTTTCTATCGATTCACCCCTCCACTTT.

The rearrangement uses TRBV6-2 or TRBV6-3 and TRBJ2-6; the D is unclear. Trimming shortened V by 0 bases and J by 0 bases, and 12 bases separated the two germline ends. The CDR3 loop spans 18 amino acids. CDR1 and CDR2 (germline): MNHEY, SVGEGT. CDR3 in amino acids: CASSYSRPENSGANVLTF. The CDR3, as DNA: TGTGCCAGCAGTTACTCGCGACCTGAGAACTCTGGGGCCAACGTCCTGACTTTC.

The V call is TRBV6-2 or TRBV6-3, the J call TRBJ1-2; D is ambiguous. Germline CDR1 is MNHEY and CDR2 is SVGEGT. The germline V and J ends were trimmed by 3 bases and 6 bases, with 17 bases remaining between them. This CDR3 has 15 residues. The chain's CDR3 is CASSYRGRLEDGYTF. The CDR3 nucleotides read TGTGCCAGCAGTTATAGAGGACGCCTTGAAGATGGCTACACCTTC.

The V gene is TRBV7-2, the J gene TRBJ2-3; 7 bases line up with TRBD2. Germline trimming cut 1 base from V and 2 bases from J; bases unmatched to any gene: 6. The CDR3 covers 16 residues. The germline gives CDR1 SGHTA, CDR2 FQGNSA. The CDR3, as DNA: TGTGCCAGCAGCTTAGTCCCAGCGGGGCCCACAGATACGCAGTATTTT. This gives the protein CASSLVPAGPTDTQYF.

This clonotype was recorded a few times. The genes are TRBV4-3 and TRBJ2-2; possible D gene TRBD1, 6 bases. The CDR3 is made up of 15 amino acids. V was trimmed by 0 bases and J by 3 bases, leaving 8 bases between them. Germline V gene sequence: CDR1 LGHNA, CDR2 YSLEER. CDR3 amino acids: CASSQDRQDTGELFF. The CDR3 coding sequence is TGCGCCAGCAGCCAAGATCGACAGGACACCGGGGAGCTGTTTTTT.

The chain couples TRBV10-3 to TRBJ1-2; unclear D gene. CDR1 and CDR2 from the germline V gene are ENHRY and SYGVKD. V lost 6 bases, J lost 3 bases, and 20 bases lay in between. There are 16 residues in the CDR3. CDR3 sequence: CAISPGNDVGYYGYTF. The CDR3 bases are TGTGCCATCAGCCCGGGTAATGATGTGGGGTACTATGGCTACACCTTC.

This chain connects TRBV27 to TRBJ2-3; perhaps D is TRBD1 or TRBD2 (6 bases each). Trimming stripped 6 bases from V and 5 bases from J, with 18 bases between. CDR3 length: 15 amino acids. CDR1 is MNHEY and CDR2 is SMNVEV in the germline V gene (reference sequence). CDR3 in amino acids: CASRGADIGGDTQYF. The DNA of the CDR3 is TGTGCCAGCAGGGGGGCGGACATCGGGGGAGATACGCAGTATTTT.

Remarks on this clonotype: A read error is possible here, since a much larger clone lies one base away. The chain recombines TRBV25-1 with TRBJ2-7, with D perhaps matching TRBD2 (5 bases). The CDR3 is 13 residues long. Trimming cost V 2 bases and J 2 bases, with 7 bases left between them. Germline V gene sequence: CDR1 MGHDK, CDR2 SYGVNS. The CDR3 loop reads CASSEGSAYEQYF. The CDR3, as DNA: TGTGCCAGCAGTGAAGGGAGTGCCTACGAGCAGTACTTC.

A few counts support this clonotype. The genes are TRBV20-1 and TRBJ2-5; 12 positions match TRBD2. The germline V gene has CDR1 DFQATT and CDR2 SNEGSKA (reference sequence). Trimming cost V 4 bases and J 4 bases; bases outside gene matches: 10. The CDR3 consists of 16 residues. As DNA, the CDR3 is TGCAGTGCTAACAACTTGCTGACTAGCGGGGGAGAGACCCAGTACTTC. It is translated as CSANNLLTSGGETQYF.

This clonotype has ten or more counts. The chain combines TRBV2 with TRBJ2-7, with 9 positions matching TRBD1. Germline V gives CDR1 SNHLY, CDR2 FYNNEI. The CDR3 runs 13 residues. Unmatched junction bases numbered 3, after V lost 8 bases and J lost 1 base. The CDR3 is CASGGQGSYEQYF. CDR3 bases: TGTGCCAGCGGGGGACAGGGTTCCTACGAGCAGTACTTC.

This clonotype was counted between two and nine times. The chain carries TRBV6-2 or TRBV6-3 and TRBJ2-3, with no clear D. Trimming removed 3 bases from V and 2 bases from J, with 9 bases in between. The CDR3 runs 14 residues. In germline, CDR1 is MNHEY, CDR2 SVGEGT. The CDR3 loop reads CASSYSSDTDTQYF. In DNA form, the CDR3 reads TGTGCCAGCAGTTATTCGAGTGACACAGATACGCAGTATTTT.

J is TRBJ1-1 and V is TRBV9; D not resolved. Germline V gene sequence: CDR1 SGDLS, CDR2 YYNGEE. This CDR3 contains 14 residues. The V gene lost 0 bases and the J gene lost 6 bases, with 12 bases spanning the gap. The CDR3 spells CASSVEWGDPEAFF. The CDR3 DNA follows: TGTGCCAGCAGCGTAGAATGGGGAGACCCTGAAGCTTTCTTT.

V and J are TRBV28 and TRBJ1-1; 7 nucleotides agree with TRBD1. V lost 2 bases and J lost 4; bases outside the gene matches: 4. Germline loops: CDR1 MDHEN, CDR2 SYDVKM. CDR3 length: 14 residues. CDR3 sequence (DNA): TGTGCCAGCAGTTTACCCGACAGGGTCACTGAAGCTTTCTTT. It translates to CASSLPDRVTEAFF.

This clonotype appeared many times. The chain links TRBV11-2 to TRBJ2-2; no firm D call. This CDR3 is built from 13 residues. Germline CDR1 SGHAT, CDR2 FQNNGV. Trimming shortened V by 5 bases and J by 3 bases, and 7 bases separated the two germline ends. The CDR3 sequence is CASSLGYTGELFF. CDR3 bases: TGTGCCAGCAGCCTTGGCTACACCGGGGAGCTGTTTTTT.

This clonotype has just a few counts. V usage is TRBV18 and J usage is TRBJ2-7; 11 nucleotides match TRBD2. The V and J ends lost 4 bases and 5 bases, in that order; junction bases with no gene match: 13. The V gene's germline CDR1 is KGHSH and CDR2 LQKENI. The length of the CDR3 is 17 residues. CDR3 loop: CASSRTSGGDSGDEQYF. The CDR3 DNA reads TGTGCCAGCTCACGAACTAGCGGGGGCGACTCCGGGGACGAGCAGTACTTC.

This clonotype came up many times. This chain connects TRBV6-2 or TRBV6-3 to TRBJ2-3; D is possibly TRBD2 (5 bases). Per the germline V gene, CDR1 is MNHEY and CDR2 is SVGEGT. V lost 2 bases to trimming and J lost 6 bases, with 6 bases between them. This CDR3 comprises 12 residues. The CDR3 here is CASSYREDTQYF. The CDR3 nucleotides read TGTGCCAGCAGTTACAGGGAGGATACGCAGTATTTT.

This clonotype was seen ten or more times. The CDR3 here is CASSYGTNTDTQYF. For the CDR3, the DNA is TGTGCCAGCAGTTACGGGACTAACACAGATACGCAGTATTTT. J is TRBJ2-3 and V is TRBV6-6; 7 bases line up with TRBD2. Germline values: CDR1 MNHNY, CDR2 SVGAGI (reference sequence). This CDR3 has 14 residues. Trimming removed 2 bases from V and 2 bases from J; junction bases left unmatched: 1.

In DNA, the CDR3 is TGTGCCAGCAGTCCAGGGTCCGGACTGGGAGATACGCAGTATTTT. Translating it yields CASSPGSGLGDTQYF. The chain is built from TRBV7-3 and TRBJ2-3; the D call may be TRBD1 or TRBD2 (5 bases each). The length of the CDR3 is 15 residues. The ends were cut back, 6 bases at V and 5 bases at J, with 18 bases in the middle. Germline-derived CDR1 and CDR2 are SGHTA and FQGTGA.